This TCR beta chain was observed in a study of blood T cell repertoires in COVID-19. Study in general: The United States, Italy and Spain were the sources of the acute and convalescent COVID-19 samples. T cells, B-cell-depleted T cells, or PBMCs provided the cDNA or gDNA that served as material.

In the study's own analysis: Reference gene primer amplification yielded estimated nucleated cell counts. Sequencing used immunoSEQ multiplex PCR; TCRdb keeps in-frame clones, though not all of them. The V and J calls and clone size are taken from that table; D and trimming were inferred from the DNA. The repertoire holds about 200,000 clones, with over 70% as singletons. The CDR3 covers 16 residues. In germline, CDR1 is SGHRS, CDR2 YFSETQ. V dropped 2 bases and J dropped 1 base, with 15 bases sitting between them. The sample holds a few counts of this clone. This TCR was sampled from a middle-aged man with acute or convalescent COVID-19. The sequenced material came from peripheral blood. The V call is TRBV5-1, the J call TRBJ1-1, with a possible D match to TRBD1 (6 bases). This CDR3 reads CASSFQGMEKNTEAFF. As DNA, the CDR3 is TGCGCCAGCAGCTTCCAGGGGATGGAGAAGAACACTGAAGCTTTCTTT.